Shown below are 24 T cell receptor beta chains from a single sample sequenced in a study of human T cells and chemical hapten exposure. Stated time point: pre-sensitization, week 0. Treatment meaning: therapeutic diphenylcyclopropenone sensitization with weekly scalp DPC. One entry per CDR3 protein, called by TCRdb with MiXCR from the RACE reads. The sample shows 85,000 to 100,000 distinct CDR3 sequences, approximately 11% of them seen only once. The material was whole blood, obtained in connection with sensitization to the hapten diphenylcyclopropenone (DPC). The receptors here all came from a woman aged 60 to 75 with alopecia areata. Some clones in this sample may be carry-over from other donors' samples.

This clonotype occurred a few times. This chain links TRBV20-1 with TRBJ2-3, with D possibly being TRBD1 or TRBD2 (5 bases each). In germline, CDR1 is DFQATT, CDR2 SNEGSKA (reference sequence). The CDR3 runs 10 residues. The V and J ends lost 6 bases and 10 bases respectively, with 11 bases between them. CDR3 amino acids: CSAHGGPQYF. The CDR3 nucleotides read TGCAGTGCCCATGGGGGACCGCAGTATTTT.

The chain couples TRBV18 to TRBJ1-1; 7 positions agree with TRBD1. Losses at the gene ends were 4 bases for V and 4 bases for J; bases not matched to a gene: 12. The CDR3 has 16 amino acids. Germline V gene sequence: CDR1 KGHSH, CDR2 LQKENI. The CDR3 region has the DNA TGTGCCAGCTCACAAGGCAGAGGGGGCGTGGGCACTGAAGCTTTCTTT. Residues: CASSQGRGGVGTEAFF.

This clonotype was detected a few times. V and J are TRBV5-1 and TRBJ2-3; maybe TRBD1 (6 bases). V lost 0 bases and J 2 bases, leaving 13 bases between the germline ends. The CDR3 covers 16 residues. Germline V gene data show CDR1 as SGHRS and CDR2 as YFSETQ. The CDR3 nucleotides are TGCGCCAGCAGCTTGGGACAGGCTAACCCCACAGATACGCAGTATTTT. It codes for CASSLGQANPTDTQYF.

The sample holds many counts of this clonotype. J is TRBJ1-1 and V is TRBV24-1; D is unclear. V was shortened by 0 bases and J by 0 bases, with 7 bases between the two germline ends. The CDR3 runs to 15 residues. Germline V gene sequence: CDR1 KGHDR, CDR2 SFDVKD. The CDR3 sequence is CATSDLAVMNTEAFF. As DNA, the CDR3 is TGTGCCACCAGTGATTTGGCCGTCATGAACACTGAAGCTTTCTTT.

There are a few counts of this clonotype. The chain has TRBV29-1 and TRBJ1-5, with D maybe TRBD1 (6 bases). Germline V gene lookup returns CDR1 SQVTM and CDR2 ANQGSEA. Trimming shortened V by 4 bases and J by 2 bases, and 9 bases separated the two germline ends. The CDR3 has 13 residues. CDR3 protein: CSVAGDGNQPQHF. The CDR3 coding sequence is TGCAGCGTTGCAGGGGATGGCAATCAGCCCCAGCATTTT. The full variable domain, with the rest looked up from reference TRBV29-1 and TRBJ1-5, is SAVISQKPSRDICQRGTSLTIQCQVDSQVTMMFWYRQQPGQSLTLIATANQGSEATYESGFVIDKFPISRPNLTFSTLTVSNMSPEDSSIYLCSVAGDGNQPQHFGDGTRLSIL.

The V gene is TRBV5-1, the J gene TRBJ2-2; D unresolved. CDR3 length: 16 amino acids. Trimming took 1 base from V and 1 from J, leaving 11 bases between them. Germline V gene data show CDR1 as SGHRS and CDR2 as YFSETQ. CDR3 protein: CASSLTRQLNTGELFF. CDR3 nucleotides: TGCGCCAGCAGCTTGACGCGCCAGTTGAACACCGGGGAGCTGTTTTTT.

This clonotype has at least ten counts. The gene calls are TRBV30 and TRBJ1-5, with a tentative D call TRBD1 (5 bases). This CDR3 spans 15 amino acids. Trimming took 1 base from V and 3 from J, leaving 13 bases between them. The germline V gene encodes CDR1 GTSNPN and CDR2 SVGIG (reference sequence). The CDR3 nucleotides are TGTGCCTGGAGTGAAAAACAGGTTACCAATCAGCCCCAGCATTTT. This sequence encodes CAWSEKQVTNQPQHF.

The chain employs TRBV10-3 and TRBJ2-2; 9 nucleotides align to TRBD2. Germline V lookup: CDR1 ENHRY, CDR2 SYGVKD. The junction had 8 bases not matched to a gene; V was cut back by 6 bases and J by 3 bases. The CDR3 has 16 residues. CDR3 amino acids: CAIRGRLAVDTGELFF. Written as DNA, the CDR3 is TGTGCCATCAGGGGACGACTAGCGGTGGACACCGGGGAGCTGTTTTTT.

This clonotype was detected ten times or more. This chain links TRBV19 with TRBJ2-5; TRBD1 is a possible D gene (6 bases). The CDR3 is 14 residues long. The ends were cut back, 5 bases at V and 5 bases at J, with 15 bases in the middle. The germline V gene has CDR1 LNHDA and CDR2 SQIVND (reference sequence). CDR3 sequence: CASSLGTKVETQYF. For the CDR3, the DNA is TGTGCCAGTAGTCTCGGGACAAAGGTGGAGACCCAGTACTTC.

This clonotype was detected ten times or more. The chain joins TRBV18 to TRBJ1-1; possibly TRBD1 for D (5 bases). The CDR3 totals 16 residues. Germline CDR1 is KGHSH and CDR2 is LQKENI. V was shortened by 4 bases and J by 1 base, with 16 bases between the two germline ends. CDR3 coding DNA: TGTGCCAGCTCACAACGGACACAGACCTCGAACACTGAAGCTTTCTTT. Its protein is CASSQRTQTSNTEAFF.

This clonotype was picked up many times. This chain joins TRBV12-3 or TRBV12-4 and TRBJ2-7; D is ambiguous. The CDR3 has 13 residues. V lost 2 bases and J lost 2, with 7 bases in between. CDR3 in amino acids: CASSLSQAYEQYF. CDR3 bases: TGTGCCAGCAGTTTAAGCCAGGCCTACGAGCAGTACTTC.

The chain recombines TRBV7-9 with TRBJ2-7; D is unresolved. The ends were cut back, 5 bases at V and 1 base at J, with 12 bases in the middle. The CDR3 consists of 14 residues. The germline V gene has CDR1 SEHNR and CDR2 FQNEAQ (reference sequence). The CDR3 DNA reads TGTGCCAGCAGCAAAAGAACCGTTTCCTACGAGCAGTACTTC. This gives the protein CASSKRTVSYEQYF.

This clonotype was seen a handful of times. The CDR3 reads CASSLVGGSGGRQETQYF. CDR3 DNA sequence: TGTGCCAGCAGCTTAGTGGGTGGTAGCGGGGGTCGTCAAGAGACCCAGTACTTC. The chain joins TRBV7-2 to TRBJ2-5; 9 bases agree with TRBD2. The CDR3 sequence is 18 residues long. Germline V gene sequence: CDR1 SGHTA, CDR2 FQGNSA. With V trimmed by 1 base and J by 2 bases, 11 bases remained unmatched. The full variable domain, with the rest looked up from reference TRBV7-2 and TRBJ2-5, is GAGVSQSPSNKVTEKGKDVELRCDPISGHTALYWYRQSLGQGLEFLIYFQGNSAPDKSGLPSDRFSAERTGGSVSTLTIQRTQQEDSAVYLCASSLVGGSGGRQETQYFGPGTRLLVL.

This clonotype was recorded many times. The chain has TRBV11-2 and TRBJ2-1; TRBD2 matches 7 bases. V dropped 5 bases and J dropped 6; count of bases not matched to a gene: 25. CDR1 is SGHAT and CDR2 is FQNNGV in the germline V gene. The CDR3 has 20 amino acids. CDR3 residues: CASSARHVKDPGLPSNEQFF. The CDR3 region has the DNA TGTGCCAGCAGCGCCCGACATGTAAAGGACCCGGGACTACCCTCCAATGAGCAGTTCTTC.

This clonotype was detected many times. The chain links TRBV7-9 to TRBJ2-7, with D perhaps TRBD1 (5 bases). With 5 bases removed from V and 5 bases from J, the gap between germline ends came to 13 bases. The CDR3 runs to 13 residues. CDR1 and CDR2 from the germline V gene are SEHNR and FQNEAQ (reference sequence). The CDR3 DNA is TGTGCCAGCAGCACCAGAAAGGACAACGAGCAGTACTTC. This gives the protein CASSTRKDNEQYF.

This clonotype was seen repeatedly, ten times or more. V gene TRBV7-9 combines with J gene TRBJ2-1, with 7 nucleotides matching TRBD2. V shed 4 bases and J 4 bases; nucleotides not matched to a gene: 1. CDR1 is SEHNR, CDR2 FQNEAQ, per germline (reference sequence). CDR3 length: 13 residues. CDR3 nucleotide sequence: TGTGCCAGCAGCTCACTAGCGTACAATGAGCAGTTCTTC. It yields the protein CASSSLAYNEQFF.

This clonotype was seen at least ten times. The rearrangement links TRBV5-1 to TRBJ2-7; D possibly matches TRBD1 or TRBD2 (5 bases each). The CDR3 runs 13 residues. Germline values: CDR1 SGHRS, CDR2 YFSETQ. V was cut by 4 bases and J by 0 bases, with 8 bases left in between. The CDR3 region is CASSRGDSYEQYF. CDR3 DNA sequence: TGCGCCAGCAGCCGAGGGGACTCCTACGAGCAGTACTTC.

This clonotype was recorded once. The chain joins TRBV19 to TRBJ2-7, with 7 bases that match TRBD1. Germline lookup yields CDR1 LNHDA and CDR2 SQIVND (reference sequence). The CDR3 length is 14 residues. Trimming cost V 4 bases and J 1 base; bases outside gene matches: 4. CDR3 DNA sequence: TGTGCCAGTAGTAGTCCGGGACAGTCCTACGAGCAGTACTTC. Residues: CASSSPGQSYEQYF.

V and J are TRBV2 and TRBJ1-4; TRBD1 matches at 7 bases. CDR1 is SNHLY, CDR2 FYNNEI, per germline. Trimming cost V 7 bases and J 5 bases; bases outside gene matches: 10. The length of the CDR3 is 15 residues. CDR3 sequence: CASTRGQGGNEKLFF. In nucleotides, the CDR3 is TGTGCCAGCACCCGAGGGCAGGGGGGGAATGAAAAACTGTTTTTT.

There are many counts of this clonotype. The rearrangement joins TRBV7-2 to TRBJ2-2, with 8 bases aligning to TRBD1. Germline V gene sequence: CDR1 SGHTA, CDR2 FQGNSA. The CDR3 consists of 16 residues. The trim removed 5 bases at V and 3 bases at J, leaving 8 bases unmatched. The CDR3 sequence is CASSPPGGEDTGELFF. DNA for the CDR3: TGTGCCAGCAGCCCCCCAGGGGGCGAGGACACCGGGGAGCTGTTTTTT.

Points on this clonotype: One base away lies a much larger clone, so this may be a sequencing read error. This chain uses TRBV5-4 with TRBJ2-3; D remains unclear. This CDR3 is 16 amino acids long. CDR1 and CDR2 (germline): SGHNT, YYREEE (reference sequence). CDR3 region: CACSLPGAPSTDTQYF. In DNA, the CDR3 is TGTGCCTGCAGCTTACCGGGCGCGCCCAGCACAGATACGCAGTATTTT.

This clonotype was recorded many times. This chain links TRBV4-1 with TRBJ2-1; a weak D match, TRBD1 (6 bases). V was clipped by 3 bases and J by 4 bases, with 13 bases between them. Germline V gives CDR1 MGHRA, CDR2 YSYEKL. CDR3 size: 15 residues. CDR3 bases: TGCGCCAGCAGCCAGGTAGACAGGTCTTACAATGAGCAGTTCTTC. This gives the protein CASSQVDRSYNEQFF.

This chain links TRBV24-1 with TRBJ2-4; TRBD2 is a possible D gene (6 bases). Germline lookup yields CDR1 KGHDR and CDR2 SFDVKD. The CDR3 totals 14 residues. Deletions cut 3 bases from V and 8 bases from J, with 13 bases between. In DNA, the CDR3 is TGTGCCACCAGTGATAGTCAGAGGGAGGACATTCAGTACTTC. This sequence encodes CATSDSQREDIQYF.

This clonotype was detected ten times or more. V usage is TRBV4-1 and J usage is TRBJ2-7, with D hard to call. Germline V CDR1 and CDR2: MGHRA, YSYEKL. Trimming stripped 4 bases from V and 3 bases from J, with 25 bases between. The CDR3 has 18 amino acids. The CDR3: CASSPHPRVGRRNYEQYF. CDR3 in DNA: TGCGCCAGCAGCCCCCACCCCCGGGTCGGCAGAAGAAACTACGAGCAGTACTTC.